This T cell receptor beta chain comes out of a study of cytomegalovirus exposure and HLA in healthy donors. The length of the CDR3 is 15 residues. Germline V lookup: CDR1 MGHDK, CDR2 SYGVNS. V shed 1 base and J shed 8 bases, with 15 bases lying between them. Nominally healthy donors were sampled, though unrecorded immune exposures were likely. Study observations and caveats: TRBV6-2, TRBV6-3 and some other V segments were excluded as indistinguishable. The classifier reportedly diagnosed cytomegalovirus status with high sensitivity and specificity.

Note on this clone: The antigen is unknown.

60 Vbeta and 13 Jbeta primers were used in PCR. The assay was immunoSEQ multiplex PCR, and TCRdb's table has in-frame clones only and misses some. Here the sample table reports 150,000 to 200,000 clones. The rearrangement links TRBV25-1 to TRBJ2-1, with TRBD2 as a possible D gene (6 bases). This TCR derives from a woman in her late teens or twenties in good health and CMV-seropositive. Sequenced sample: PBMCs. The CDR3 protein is CASSEFQAGSDEQFF. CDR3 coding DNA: TGTGCCAGCAGTGAATTTCAGGCGGGAAGCGATGAGCAGTTCTTC.